The rows below give T cell receptor beta chains drawn from one sample of a study of blood T cell repertoires in COVID-19. TCRdb's table, derived via immunoSEQ multiplex PCR, lists solely in-frame clones and lacks some. The table includes around 300,000 clones, under 90% detected once. Sample: peripheral blood. The receptor source for this set is a woman in her forties who had recovered from COVID-19. The CDR3 runs from the conserved cysteine through the conserved F or W. A D gene is named only where the DNA matches it firmly. Size is omitted from some rows. Given values are once, few, many or a class for expanded clones.

j_call d_call clone_size v_call cdr3_aa cdr3_nt
TRBJ2-3 - - TRBV21-1 CASSRQPTSGRHRTDTQYF TGTGCCAGCAGTCGACAACCGACTAGCGGGAGACACCGCACAGATACGCAGTATTTT
TRBJ2-3 TRBD2 - TRBV3-1/TRBV3-2 CASRTSGTTDTQYF TGTGCCAGCAGGACTAGCGGGACCACAGATACGCAGTATTTT
TRBJ2-2 - - TRBV7-2 CASSLYAPSNTGELFF TGTGCCAGCAGCTTATACGCGCCCTCGAACACCGGGGAGCTGTTTTTT
TRBJ1-4 - - TRBV23-1 CASSHPKRKLFF TGCGCCAGCAGTCACCCCAAGCGGAAACTGTTTTTT
TRBJ1-1 - - TRBV27 CASSLAANTEAFF TGTGCCAGCAGTTTGGCCGCGAACACTGAAGCTTTCTTT
TRBJ2-3 - - TRBV28 CASSSAPAKGLDTQYF TGTGCCAGCAGCTCAGCCCCGGCCAAGGGGCTAGATACGCAGTATTTT
TRBJ2-7 TRBD1 - TRBV5-4 CASSLQGTPTYEQYF TGTGCCAGCAGCTTACAGGGGACCCCAACCTACGAGCAGTACTTC
TRBJ2-3 TRBD2 - TRBV3-1/TRBV3-2 CASSPLGLAGPGDTQYF TGTGCCAGCAGCCCACTTGGACTAGCGGGCCCCGGAGATACGCAGTATTTT
TRBJ2-7 - - TRBV27 CASSWGGLSYEQYF TGTGCCAGCAGTTGGGGGGGCCTCTCCTACGAGCAGTACTTC
TRBJ1-3 TRBD1 - TRBV28 CASSPTGRGNTIYF TGTGCCAGCAGTCCGACAGGGAGGGGAAACACCATATATTTT
TRBJ2-3 - - TRBV9 CASSAHLRTATDTQYF TGTGCCAGCAGCGCCCACCTAAGGACAGCTACAGATACGCAGTATTTT
TRBJ2-5 TRBD2 once TRBV13 CASSVLAGGAETQYF TGTGCCAGCAGCGTACTAGCGGGAGGGGCAGAGACCCAGTACTTC
TRBJ2-3 TRBD1 - TRBV30 CAWSKGADIQADTQYF TGTGCCTGGAGTAAGGGGGCAGACATTCAGGCAGATACGCAGTATTTT
TRBJ2-3 - - TRBV6-2/TRBV6-3 CASSGRTDTQYF TGTGCCAGCAGTGGGCGCACAGATACGCAGTATTTT
TRBJ1-2 - once TRBV27 CASKAGGGYGYTF TGTGCCAGCAAAGCCGGGGGGGGCTATGGCTACACCTTC
TRBJ1-4 - - TRBV3-1/TRBV3-2 CASSQDNRVEEKLFF TGTGCCAGCAGCCAAGATAACAGGGTTGAAGAAAAACTGTTTTTT
TRBJ2-1 - - TRBV7-2 CASSSDTGTFSYNEQFF TGTGCCAGCAGCTCCGACACCGGGACATTCTCCTACAATGAGCAGTTCTTC
TRBJ2-5 TRBD1 - TRBV7-9 CASSPGQVQETQYF TGTGCCAGCAGCCCAGGACAGGTCCAAGAGACCCAGTACTTC
TRBJ1-1 TRBD1 few TRBV10-3 CAIRGQPNTEAFF TGTGCCATCAGGGGACAGCCGAACACTGAAGCTTTCTTT
TRBJ2-7 TRBD1 - TRBV4-1 CASSTQTGTYEQYF TGCGCCAGCAGCACCCAGACAGGGACCTACGAGCAGTACTTC
TRBJ2-7 - - TRBV11-2 CASSLRHNYEQYF TGTGCCAGCAGCTTAAGACATAACTACGAGCAGTACTTC
TRBJ1-6 - - TRBV7-2 CASSLERGTAYNSPLHF TGTGCCAGCAGCTTAGAAAGGGGAACGGCCTATAATTCACCCCTCCACTTT
TRBJ2-1 TRBD1 few TRBV9 CASSLRTGPGDEQFF TGTGCCAGCAGCCTCCGGACAGGCCCTGGTGATGAGCAGTTCTTC
TRBJ1-6 - - TRBV7-8 CASRSGRHNSPLHF TGTGCCAGCAGATCGGGTCGACATAATTCACCCCTCCACTTT
TRBJ2-3 TRBD2 - TRBV6-4 CASSTSGTTDTQYF TGTGCCAGCAGTACTAGCGGGACCACAGATACGCAGTATTTT
TRBJ2-1 TRBD2 once TRBV10-3 CAISESGGGPYNEQFF TGTGCCATCAGTGAGTCCGGCGGGGGACCTTACAATGAGCAGTTCTTC
TRBJ2-5 - - TRBV30 CAWSIGAQETQYF TGTGCCTGGAGTATAGGGGCCCAAGAGACCCAGTACTTC
TRBJ2-7 - - TRBV7-9 CASSPEGEQYF TGTGCCAGCAGCCCGGAGGGCGAGCAGTACTTC
TRBJ2-7 TRBD1 - TRBV27 CASSLWDRVHEQYF TGTGCCAGCAGTTTATGGGACAGGGTCCACGAGCAGTACTTC
TRBJ2-7 TRBD2 - TRBV18 CASSRPGLAPAEQYF TGTGCCAGCTCACGACCGGGACTAGCCCCCGCCGAGCAGTACTTC
TRBJ2-7 TRBD2 - TRBV6-2/TRBV6-3 CASSYPNRRGLSSYEQYF TGTGCCAGCAGTTACCCCAATAGGAGGGGACTATCCTCCTACGAGCAGTACTTC
TRBJ2-7 - - TRBV6-1 CASSEVGSGYEQYF TGTGCCAGCAGTGAAGTCGGTAGCGGCTACGAGCAGTACTTC
TRBJ1-3 - - TRBV6-6 CASSMDWAGGNTIYF TGTGCCAGCAGCATGGACTGGGCTGGAGGAAACACCATATATTTT
TRBJ1-3 - - TRBV28 CASSLGADSGNTIYF TGTGCCAGCAGTTTAGGGGCAGACTCTGGAAACACCATATATTTT